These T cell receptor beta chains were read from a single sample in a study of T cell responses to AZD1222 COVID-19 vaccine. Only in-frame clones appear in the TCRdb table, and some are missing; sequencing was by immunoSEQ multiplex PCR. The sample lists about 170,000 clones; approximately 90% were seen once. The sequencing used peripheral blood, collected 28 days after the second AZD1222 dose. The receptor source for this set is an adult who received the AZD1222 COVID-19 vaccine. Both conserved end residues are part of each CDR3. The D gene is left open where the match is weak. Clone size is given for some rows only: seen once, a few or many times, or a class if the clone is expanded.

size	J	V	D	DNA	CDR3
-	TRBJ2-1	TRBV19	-	TGTGCCAGTATAAGGGGCCGGGGCGCCTCATACAATGAGCAGTTCTTC	CASIRGRGASYNEQFF
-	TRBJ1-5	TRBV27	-	TGTGCCAGCAGTTTAAATAAGAATCAGCCCCAGCATTTT	CASSLNKNQPQHF
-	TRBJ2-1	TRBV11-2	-	TGTGCCAGCAGCTTAGATCGGTTACAGCGAAACGTCTTC	CASSLDRLQRNVF
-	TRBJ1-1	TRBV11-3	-	TGTGCCAGCAGCTACGCGCGGAACACTGAAGCTTTCTTT	CASSYARNTEAFF
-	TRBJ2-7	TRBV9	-	TGTGCCAGCAGCGTAGTCGAGTACGACGAGCAGTACTTC	CASSVVEYDEQYF
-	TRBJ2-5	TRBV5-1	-	TGCGCCAGCAGCCTCGGTGAAGCGTGGGAGACCCAGTACTTC	CASSLGEAWETQYF
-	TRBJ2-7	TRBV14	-	TGTGCCAGCAGCCAGTTCACCGGGGGCTACGAGCAGTACTTC	CASSQFTGGYEQYF
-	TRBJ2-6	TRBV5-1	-	TGCGCCAGCCAAGGTCCAGGGGCCGGGGCCAACGTCCTGACTTTC	CASQGPGAGANVLTF
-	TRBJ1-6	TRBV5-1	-	TGCGCCCGCAGCTGCGGGGGGGGGCGAGGGTCACCCCTCCACTTT	CARSCGGGRGSPLHF
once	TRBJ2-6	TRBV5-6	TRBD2	TGTGCCAGCACCCCATCCGGGGGGGATGGGGCCAACGTCCTGACTTTC	CASTPSGGDGANVLTF
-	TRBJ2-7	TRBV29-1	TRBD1	TGCAGCGTGGCACACAGGGGAGCCTACGAGCAGTACTTC	CSVAHRGAYEQYF
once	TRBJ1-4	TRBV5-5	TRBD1	TGTGCCAGCAGCCTACCCGGGACAGCAACTAATGAAAAACTGTTTTTT	CASSLPGTATNEKLFF
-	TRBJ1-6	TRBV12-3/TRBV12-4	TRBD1	TGTGCCAGCCGGACAGGGCTTAATTCACCCCTCCACTTT	CASRTGLNSPLHF
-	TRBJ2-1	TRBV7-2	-	TGTGCCAGCAGCTTTCGACGCTCCTACAATGAGCAGTTCTTC	CASSFRRSYNEQFF
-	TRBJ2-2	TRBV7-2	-	TGTGCCAGCAGCTTAGCCACCGGGGAGCTGTTTTTT	CASSLATGELFF
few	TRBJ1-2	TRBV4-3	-	TGCGCCAGCAGCCAAGGTTTCACCGGGGCCGCTAACTATGGCTACACCTTC	CASSQGFTGAANYGYTF
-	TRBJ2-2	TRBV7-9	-	TGTGCCAGCAGCCCCCCCGGGGTCGGGGAGCTGTTTTTT	CASSPPGVGELFF
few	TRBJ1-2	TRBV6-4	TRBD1	TGTGCCAGCAGTGACTCGTCCGGACAGGGCGGACATGGCTACACCTTC	CASSDSSGQGGHGYTF
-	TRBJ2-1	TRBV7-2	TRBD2	TGTGCCAGCAGCTTAAGCGGGGGGGCGGGCAATGAGCAGTTCTTC	CASSLSGGAGNEQFF
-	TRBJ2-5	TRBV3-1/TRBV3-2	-	TGTGCCAGCAGCCAACAGGGGGGCCCTGAGACCCAGTACTTC	CASSQQGGPETQYF
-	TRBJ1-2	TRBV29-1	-	TGCAGCGTTGACAGGACCTTCTATGGCTACACCTTC	CSVDRTFYGYTF
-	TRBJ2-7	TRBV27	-	TGTGCCAGCAGCCCCGATTTCGGCGGGGACTTCTACGAGCAGTACTTC	CASSPDFGGDFYEQYF
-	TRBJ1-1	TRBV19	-	TGTGCCAGTAAAGAGGGGAGGGAGTGGCCTGAAGCTTTCTTT	CASKEGREWPEAFF
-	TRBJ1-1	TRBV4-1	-	TGCGCCAGCAGCCCTTTGGACCTGAACACTGAAGCTTTCTTT	CASSPLDLNTEAFF
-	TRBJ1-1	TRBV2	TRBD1	TGTGCCTGCAGACAGGGGGCTGGGTCGAACACTGAAGCTTTCTTT	CACRQGAGSNTEAFF
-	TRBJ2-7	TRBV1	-	TGCACCAGCAGCCCACGAATATTACTAGTGACCGAGCAGTACTTC	CTSSPRILLVTEQYF
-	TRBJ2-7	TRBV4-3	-	TGCGCCAGCAGCCACGGTACAGTTGGTTCATACGAGCAGTACTTC	CASSHGTVGSYEQYF
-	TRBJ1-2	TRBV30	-	TGTGCCTGGAAAGGGACAACTTTTCCCCTCTATGGCTACACCTTC	CAWKGTTFPLYGYTF
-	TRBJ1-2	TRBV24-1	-	TGTGCCACTCAAAAAAAGGGGGAAAGCTATGGCTACACCTTC	CATQKKGESYGYTF
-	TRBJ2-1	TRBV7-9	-	TGTGCCAGCAGCATAACAGAGGCCGATGAGCAGTTCTTC	CASSITEADEQFF
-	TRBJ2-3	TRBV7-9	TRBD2	TGTGCCAGCAGCTTAAAGCGGGGGGGCACAGATACGCAGTATTTT	CASSLKRGGTDTQYF
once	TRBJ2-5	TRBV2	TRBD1	TGTGCCAGCTCCAGCAACCGGGACAGGGAAGTGGAGACCCAGTACTTC	CASSSNRDREVETQYF
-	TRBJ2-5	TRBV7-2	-	TGTGCCAGCAGCGCCGGGGGCTTAGAGACCCAGTACTTC	CASSAGGLETQYF
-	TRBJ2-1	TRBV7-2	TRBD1	TGTGCCAGCAGCCCACAGGACAGGGCCGGTTACAATGAGCAGTTCTTC	CASSPQDRAGYNEQFF
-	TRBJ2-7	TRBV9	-	TGTGCCAGCAGCGTAGGAGTCGGGGACCCCTTCTACGAGCAGTACTTC	CASSVGVGDPFYEQYF
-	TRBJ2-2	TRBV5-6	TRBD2	TGTGCCAGCAGCTTAGCGGGGGGAGGCCGGGAGCTGTTTTTT	CASSLAGGGRELFF
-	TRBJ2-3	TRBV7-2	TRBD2	TGTGCCAGCAGCTCCGAAGCGGGGGACCTCAGACCGTATTTT	CASSSEAGDLRPYF
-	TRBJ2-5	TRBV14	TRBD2	TGTGCCAGCAGCCCGGGACTAGCGGGGACAGAGACCCAGTACTTC	CASSPGLAGTETQYF
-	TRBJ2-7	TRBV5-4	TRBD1	TGTGCCAGCAGCAGCGCCCGGGACAGGGAAACCTACGAGCAGTACTTC	CASSSARDRETYEQYF
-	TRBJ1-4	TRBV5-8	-	TGTGCCAGCAGCTTGTCTAGGTACAATGAAAAACTGTTTTTT	CASSLSRYNEKLFF
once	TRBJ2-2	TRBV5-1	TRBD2	TGCGCCAGCAGCTTAACTAGCGGGGGGCCGAACACCGGGGAGCTGTTTTTT	CASSLTSGGPNTGELFF
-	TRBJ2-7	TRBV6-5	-	TGTGCCAGCAGTTCCGGCCATACGGGGGACCCCTACGAGCAGTACTTC	CASSSGHTGDPYEQYF
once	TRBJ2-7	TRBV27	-	TGTGCCAGCAGTTCCACCCCGGGACACTACGAGCAGTACTTC	CASSSTPGHYEQYF
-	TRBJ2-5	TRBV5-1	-	TGCGCCAGCAGCTTGGTGGGTCTAGAAGAAGAGACCCAGTACTTC	CASSLVGLEEETQYF
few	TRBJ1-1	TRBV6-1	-	TGTGCCAGCAGTGACGCGGGGGTCTCGAACACTGAAGCTTTCTTT	CASSDAGVSNTEAFF
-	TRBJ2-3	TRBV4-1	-	TGCGCCAGCAGCCAAGATCTGAGCGGGTCCCCAGATACGCAGTATTTT	CASSQDLSGSPDTQYF
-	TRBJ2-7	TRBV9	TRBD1	TGTGCCAGCAGCGTCCAGACCGACAGGGGAAGGAGCGAGCAGTACTTC	CASSVQTDRGRSEQYF
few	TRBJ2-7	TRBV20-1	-	TGCAGTGTTAAGTCCGGGCACGAGCAGTACTTC	CSVKSGHEQYF
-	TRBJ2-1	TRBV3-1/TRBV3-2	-	TGTGCCAGCAGCCCCAGACGGGGCGATGAGCAGTTCTTC	CASSPRRGDEQFF
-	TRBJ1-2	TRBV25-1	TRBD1	TGTGCCAGCAGTGATTTAACAGGGGATTATGGCTACACCTTC	CASSDLTGDYGYTF
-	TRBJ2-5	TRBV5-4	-	TGTGCCAGCAGCCATAAGTTTGGGCTAGAGGGGACCCAGTACTTC	CASSHKFGLEGTQYF
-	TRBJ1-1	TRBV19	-	TGTGCCGTAGGGTGGACAACGAACACTGAAGCTTTCTTT	CAVGWTTNTEAFF
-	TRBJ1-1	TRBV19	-	TGTGCCAGTAGTTGGTCAGGGGCCCAGGACACTGAAGCTTTCTTT	CASSWSGAQDTEAFF
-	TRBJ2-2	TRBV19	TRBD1	TGTGCCAGTAGTATAGGCCTCGGACAGGTGGGCACCGGGGAGCTGTTTTTT	CASSIGLGQVGTGELFF
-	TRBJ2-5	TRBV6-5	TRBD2	TGTGCCAGCAGTTCATGGACAGCCCCCAGCGGGGGGACCCAGTACTTC	CASSSWTAPSGGTQYF
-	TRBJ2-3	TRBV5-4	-	TGTGCCAGCAGCCGTGGACAGATCACAGATACGCAGTATTTT	CASSRGQITDTQYF
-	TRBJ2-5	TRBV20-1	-	TGCAGTGCTAGGCGGGAGACCCAGTACTTC	CSARRETQYF
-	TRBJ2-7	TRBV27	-	TGTGCCAGCAGTTTAGACAGAGCCTACGAGCAGTACTTC	CASSLDRAYEQYF
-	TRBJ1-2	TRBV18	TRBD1	TGTGCCAGCACTCCCCTGTTACAGGGGGAGTATGGCTACACCTTC	CASTPLLQGEYGYTF
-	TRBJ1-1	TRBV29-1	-	TGCAGCGTTGAGCCAGGGGACACTGAAGCTTTCTTT	CSVEPGDTEAFF